This TCR beta chain was sequenced in a study of blood T cell repertoires in COVID-19. Study summary: Sites across the United States, Italy and Spain contributed samples from acute and convalescent COVID-19.

Some clones are missing from TCRdb's copy, which holds only in-frame ones; the method was immunoSEQ multiplex PCR. The sample carries fewer than 150,000 clones, approximately 84% recorded once. V was clipped by 0 bases and J by 5 bases, with 11 bases between them. This CDR3 has 14 residues. The germline CDR1 and CDR2 sequences are SGHRS and YFSETQ. Sequencing input: peripheral blood. The J gene is TRBJ2-5, the V gene TRBV5-1, with D perhaps matching TRBD1 (6 bases). This receptor was taken from a human donor in a cohort sampled during active COVID-19. DNA of the CDR3: TGCGCCAGCAGCTTGGCGGGACAAGGCGAGACCCAGTACTTC. Translating gives CASSLAGQGETQYF.